This T cell receptor beta chain was found in a study of T cells after yellow fever vaccination. There are 15 residues in the CDR3. V shed 2 bases, J shed 4 bases, and the junction held 6 bases outside the gene matches. Germline V CDR1 and CDR2: DFQATT, SNEGSKA (reference sequence). The study made its TCR cDNA through 5'RACE template switching. That step introduced a universal primer site along with UMIs. TCRdb itself ran the 5' RACE reads through MiXCR, one entry per CDR3 protein. The data contain approximately 550,000 distinct CDR3 sequences, around 21% of them seen just once; the ten biggest clones take up 13% to 15%.

The chain links TRBV20-1 to TRBJ2-4; 9 bases agree with TRBD1. The TCR originated in a man aged 25 to 45 who received the YFV17D yellow fever vaccine. Source: PBMCs, taken 15 days after the yellow fever booster vaccination. In nucleotides, the CDR3 is TGCAGTGCTAGACGCTCCGGACAGGGGAAAAACATTCAGTACTTC. Its protein product is CSARRSGQGKNIQYF.